This entry lists 28 T cell receptor beta chains sequenced from one sample in a study of blood T cell repertoires in COVID-19. This table comes from immunoSEQ multiplex PCR, and its TCRdb copy is limited to in-frame clones, with some not included. This sample has a few hundred thousand clones; 86% occur once, and the top ten carry less than 2%. The sequencing input was PBMCs or T cells enriched from blood (not recorded which). The receptors derive from a man aged 35 to 55 who had recovered from COVID-19.

J is TRBJ2-1 and V is TRBV27; possible D gene TRBD1, 5 bases. The CDR3 contains 16 residues. V gave up 4 bases and J gave up 5 bases, with 18 bases separating them. CDR1 is MNHEY and CDR2 is SMNVEV in the germline V gene (reference sequence). CDR3 loop: CASSSSPGRAHNEQFF. The CDR3 nucleotides read TGTGCCAGCAGTTCTTCCCCTGGCAGGGCCCACAATGAGCAGTTCTTC.

This chain uses TRBV27 with TRBJ1-6, with D unclear. The germline V gene has CDR1 MNHEY and CDR2 SMNVEV (reference sequence). V gave up 3 bases and J gave up 10 bases, with 13 bases separating them. The length of the CDR3 is 14 residues. This chain's CDR3 is CASSLREVGSPLHF. In nucleotides, the CDR3 is TGTGCCAGCAGTTTGCGGGAGGTGGGGTCACCCCTCCACTTT.

The rearrangement joins TRBV28 to TRBJ2-5; 7 nucleotides align to TRBD1. CDR3 size: 16 residues. V was pared by 5 bases and J by 5 bases, with 14 bases of the junction left unmatched. Germline assignment: CDR1 MDHEN and CDR2 SYDVKM. This CDR3 is CASSPQGDRARETQYF. In DNA form, the CDR3 reads TGTGCCAGCAGTCCCCAGGGAGACAGGGCCAGGGAGACCCAGTACTTC.

The chain combines TRBV7-3 with TRBJ1-1, with a possible D match to TRBD1 (5 bases). This CDR3 region has 13 residues. The germline V gene encodes CDR1 SGHTA and CDR2 FQGTGA. Between the trimmed V and J ends, which lost 2 bases and 10 bases, there was a span of 14 bases. This chain's CDR3 is CASSLGFSRVAFF. CDR3 DNA: TGTGCCAGCAGCTTAGGTTTCAGCAGGGTAGCTTTCTTT.

CDR3 nucleotides: TGTGCCAGCGAGCCTCAGTATCCGACAGGGACGAACACTGAAGCTTTCTTT. This gives the protein CASEPQYPTGTNTEAFF. The chain joins TRBV21-1 to TRBJ1-1; the tabulated D call, TRBD1, remains unverified against the DNA. TRBV21-1 is deemed a pseudogene. The CDR3 length is 17 residues.

The chain uses TRBV7-3 and TRBJ2-7; TRBD1 aligns across 8 bases. V lost 5 bases to trimming and J lost 7 bases; unmatched junction nucleotides: 10. Per germline, CDR1 SGHTA and CDR2 FQGTGA. The CDR3 extends over 14 amino acids. The DNA of the CDR3 is TGTGCCAGCAGCCCCGGGACAGGACCTGAAGAGCAGTACTTC. This sequence encodes CASSPGTGPEEQYF. Looking up the rest from reference TRBV7-3 and TRBJ2-7 gives the full variable domain: GAGVSQTPSNKVTEKGKYVELRCDPISGHTALYWYRQSLGQGPEFLIYFQGTGAADDSGLPNDRFFAVRPEGSVSTLKIQRTERGDSAVYLCASSPGTGPEEQYFGPGTRLTVT.

The chain joins TRBV29-1 to TRBJ2-1; 7 bases line up with TRBD1. Germline V gene sequence: CDR1 SQVTM, CDR2 ANQGSEA. After removal of 4 bases from V and 3 bases from J, the junction contained 6 bases not matched to a gene. The CDR3 covers 14 residues. CDR3 sequence reads: CSVALQGLYNEQFF. The CDR3 DNA reads TGCAGCGTTGCCCTACAGGGGCTCTACAATGAGCAGTTCTTC.

The chain is built from TRBV6-5 and TRBJ2-2, with 9 bases aligning to TRBD2. Germline assignment: CDR1 MNHEY and CDR2 SVGAGI. This CDR3 has 16 residues. J gave up 7 bases and V 4 bases, and 10 bases lay outside the gene matches. The DNA of the CDR3 is TGTGCCAGCAGTTGGTACGGCGGGGGGGCTGGCGGGGAGCTGTTTTTT. This codes for CASSWYGGGAGGELFF.

The chain joins TRBV4-1 to TRBJ2-1; 9 bases match TRBD1. The CDR3 covers 16 residues. After removal of 3 bases from V and 3 bases from J, the junction contained 6 bases not matched to a gene. Germline CDR1 is MGHRA and CDR2 is YSYEKL. In DNA, the CDR3 is TGCGCCAGCAGCCATCCGGGACAGGGCAACTACAATGAGCAGTTCTTC. It encodes CASSHPGQGNYNEQFF.

The chain joins TRBV24-1 to TRBJ2-1; 8 positions agree with TRBD1. V trimming: 4 bases; J trimming: 8 bases; junction bases outside the gene matches: 15. The CDR3 has 17 residues. Germline values: CDR1 KGHDR, CDR2 SFDVKD. CDR3 protein: CATSDPGTGTTEDEQFF. CDR3 DNA: TGTGCCACCAGTGACCCCGGGACAGGAACGACAGAGGATGAGCAGTTCTTC.

This clone was picked up a small number of times. The chain has TRBV7-2 and TRBJ2-1; 9 nucleotides agree with TRBD2. The trim removed 1 base at V and 9 bases at J, leaving 10 bases unmatched. Germline V gene sequence: CDR1 SGHTA, CDR2 FQGNSA. The CDR3 contains 16 residues. The CDR3 DNA is TGTGCCAGCAGCTTAGGGGCTAGCGGGACGCCGGGTGAGCAGTTCTTC. Its translation: CASSLGASGTPGEQFF.

The chain recombines TRBV6-1 with TRBJ1-1, with D unresolved. Looked up from germline, CDR1 is MNHNS and CDR2 is SASEGT. This CDR3 contains 13 residues. V dropped 3 bases and J dropped 2 bases, with 7 bases sitting between them. CDR3 nucleotide sequence: TGTGCCAGCAGTGAGGGCTATAACACTGAAGCTTTCTTT. The encoded protein is CASSEGYNTEAFF.

The genes are TRBV9 and TRBJ2-3; 8 bases fit TRBD2. V lost 4 bases and J lost 3; bases outside the gene matches: 13. Germline V gives CDR1 SGDLS, CDR2 YYNGEE. The CDR3 has 17 amino acids. The CDR3 coding sequence is TGTGCCAGCAGCCCGGGGGGGATCGAGAGAATGACAGATACGCAGTATTTT. As protein: CASSPGGIERMTDTQYF.

This clone was seen just once. The V gene is TRBV19, the J gene TRBJ1-5, with D maybe TRBD1 (5 bases). The ends were cut back, 5 bases at V and 2 bases at J, with 16 bases in the middle. The CDR3 runs 16 residues. Germline lookup yields CDR1 LNHDA and CDR2 SQIVND (reference sequence). The CDR3 nucleotides are TGTGCCAGTAGTGGACACAGCGGGGTTGGCAATCAGCCCCAGCATTTT. Translation gives CASSGHSGVGNQPQHF.

This rearrangement joins TRBV9 to TRBJ2-6, with a tentative D call TRBD1 (5 bases). Germline V gene sequence: CDR1 SGDLS, CDR2 YYNGEE. V was cut by 3 bases and J by 0 bases, with 13 bases left in between. The CDR3 is made up of 17 amino acids. This chain's CDR3 is CASSAPRDYSGANVLTF. The CDR3 DNA follows: TGTGCCAGCAGCGCCCCCAGGGATTACTCTGGGGCCAACGTCCTGACTTTC.

This clone came up a few times. V gene TRBV7-9 combines with J gene TRBJ1-2, with 8 bases fitting TRBD1. Germline assignment: CDR1 SEHNR and CDR2 FQNEAQ (reference sequence). The CDR3 extends over 14 amino acids. V shed 6 bases and J 2 bases; nucleotides not matched to a gene: 5. This chain's CDR3 is CASRFQGANYGYTF. DNA of the CDR3: TGTGCCAGCAGATTTCAGGGGGCGAACTATGGCTACACCTTC.

This clone was observed once. This chain links TRBV10-3 with TRBJ1-1; 8 bases match TRBD1. Germline CDR1 is ENHRY and CDR2 is SYGVKD. The V and J ends lost 11 bases and 1 base, in that order; junction bases with no gene match: 6. This CDR3 has 13 amino acids. This CDR3 is CALKTGENTEAFF. As DNA, the CDR3 is TGTGCCTTAAAGACAGGGGAGAACACTGAAGCTTTCTTT.

CDR3 sequence: CAWSVRIWASSGSYEQYF. CDR3 in DNA: TGTGCCTGGAGTGTACGGATTTGGGCTAGCTCTGGCTCCTACGAGCAGTACTTC. This chain joins TRBV30 and TRBJ2-7; D may be TRBD2 (5 bases). The CDR3 covers 18 residues. From germline, CDR1 is GTSNPN and CDR2 SVGIG (reference sequence). The germline V and J ends were trimmed by 0 bases and 0 bases, with 21 bases remaining between them.

The chain links TRBV27 to TRBJ1-2; D is undetermined. Per germline, CDR1 MNHEY and CDR2 SMNVEV (reference sequence). V was clipped by 2 bases and J by 4 bases, with 8 bases between them. The CDR3 runs to 13 residues. The CDR3 loop reads CASSLGPIYGYTF. The CDR3 nucleotides are TGTGCCAGCAGTTTAGGCCCGATCTATGGCTACACCTTC.

The chain combines TRBV4-1 with TRBJ2-7; no clear D. Germline V gene data show CDR1 as MGHRA and CDR2 as YSYEKL. The CDR3 contains 17 residues. The V end was cut by 1 base, the J end by 0 bases, with 16 bases between. CDR3 DNA sequence: TGCGCCAGCAGCCAAGCAAAGTTGGGCGCGAGCTCCTACGAGCAGTACTTC. Its translation: CASSQAKLGASSYEQYF.

This chain joins TRBV9 and TRBJ2-2, with D hard to call. V was pared by 4 bases and J by 3 bases, with 4 bases between. The CDR3 is 12 residues long. CDR1 SGDLS and CDR2 YYNGEE come from the germline V gene. Here the CDR3 DNA reads TGTGCCAGCAGCTCTCACACCGGGGAGCTGTTTTTT. This sequence encodes CASSSHTGELFF.

The chain's CDR3 is CATSRVRTEATEQYF. The CDR3 nucleotides read TGTGCCACCAGCAGGGTTAGGACGGAGGCCACTGAGCAGTACTTC. This chain joins TRBV15 and TRBJ2-7; tentatively, D is TRBD2 (5 bases). Germline lookup yields CDR1 LNHNV and CDR2 YYDKDF (reference sequence). Trimming removed 3 bases at V and 7 bases at J, with 19 bases between. This CDR3 has 15 amino acids.

CDR3 sequence: CASSLSASAGAPYEQYF. CDR3 DNA: TGTGCCAGCAGTTTATCGGCATCGGCAGGGGCCCCCTACGAGCAGTACTTC. V usage is TRBV27 and J usage is TRBJ2-7, with a possible D match to TRBD1 (6 bases). Germline V gene data show CDR1 as MNHEY and CDR2 as SMNVEV (reference sequence). Trimming took 0 bases from V and 2 from J, leaving 17 bases between them. The CDR3 has 17 residues.

For the CDR3, the DNA is TGTGCCAGCAGCCAAGAAGAGGGCAGTGGCTACACCTTC. Encoded protein: CASSQEEGSGYTF. The J gene is TRBJ1-2, the V gene TRBV4-2; D is unclear. Trimming took 0 bases from V and 7 from J, leaving 9 bases between them. CDR1 and CDR2 from the germline V gene are LGHNA and YNFKEQ. The CDR3 spans 13 residues.

The chain is built from TRBV4-3 and TRBJ1-6; D is unclear. The V end lost 1 base, the J end lost 10 bases, and 23 bases lay between the germline ends. Germline-derived CDR1 and CDR2 are LGHNA and YSLEER. The CDR3 is 18 residues long. The CDR3 DNA sequence: TGCGCCAGCAGCCAAGCCCAAGCCGGCGCCCGCCTGACATCACCCCTCCACTTT. It encodes CASSQAQAGARLTSPLHF.

The V call is TRBV6-5, the J call TRBJ1-1; D is possibly TRBD1 (5 bases). The V end was cut by 6 bases, the J end by 0 bases, with 11 bases between. The CDR3 contains 14 residues. CDR1 is MNHEY, CDR2 SVGAGI, per germline. The CDR3 DNA follows: TGTGCCAGCAGACTACCGGGGGTGAACACTGAAGCTTTCTTT. This gives the protein CASRLPGVNTEAFF.

The chain has TRBV9 and TRBJ2-7; a weak D match, TRBD1 (6 bases). V dropped 0 bases and J dropped 5 bases, with 15 bases sitting between them. Germline V gene sequence: CDR1 SGDLS, CDR2 YYNGEE. This CDR3 region has 15 residues. DNA for the CDR3: TGTGCCAGCAGCGTAGGGACAGACAGGTTCGACGAGCAGTACTTC. Protein: CASSVGTDRFDEQYF. The variable domain in full, completed from reference TRBV9 and TRBJ2-7, reads DSGVTQTPKHLITATGQRVTLRCSPRSGDLSVYWYQQSLDQGLQFLIQYYNGEERAKGNILERFSAQQFPDLHSELNLSSLELGDSALYFCASSVGTDRFDEQYFGPGTRLTVT.

The genes are TRBV28 and TRBJ2-1, with TRBD2 matching 9 bases. Germline CDR1 MDHEN, CDR2 SYDVKM. The V and J ends lost 5 bases and 15 bases, in that order; junction bases with no gene match: 8. The CDR3 contains 12 residues. CDR3 coding DNA: TGTGCCAGCAGTCGAGCGGGAGGCCGGCGGTTCTTC. It codes for CASSRAGGRRFF.